This is a list of T cell receptor beta chains from one sample in a study of T cells in Graves' hyperthyroidism and ophthalmopathy. TCRdb used MiXCR to reprocess the multiplex PCR reads, holding one entry per CDR3 protein. The sample contains 490,000 or so distinct CDR3 sequences, 20% to 25% of which appear only once. Sample: blood. All receptors come from a woman in her seventies with Graves' ophthalmopathy. The CDR3 runs from the conserved cysteine through the conserved F or W. A D gene is named only where the DNA matches it firmly. Rows may omit the clone size; those that give it use once, few, many or a size class.

J	V	D	size	DNA	CDR3
TRBJ2-2	TRBV30	NA	NA	TGTGCCTGGAGTGTACAAGGGATTGCCACCGGGGAGCTGTTTTTT	CAWSVQGIATGELFF
TRBJ1-5	TRBV2	NA	many	TGTGCCAGCAGTGAAAATGTGAGGGGAGGACAGCCCCAGCATTTT	CASSENVRGGQPQHF
TRBJ2-7	TRBV7-3	TRBD1	many	TGTGCCAGCAGCTTAATGGGACAGGGCCCCTACGAGCAGTACTTC	CASSLMGQGPYEQYF
TRBJ1-6	TRBV5-1	NA	NA	TGCGCCAGCAGCTTAACAGGGATGCTTGGGTCACCCCTCCACTTT	CASSLTGMLGSPLHF
TRBJ1-2	TRBV12-3/TRBV12-4	TRBD1	many	TGTGCCAGCAGTTGGACAGGCCGTGGCTACACCTTC	CASSWTGRGYTF
TRBJ1-5	TRBV12-3/TRBV12-4	NA	many	TGTGCCAGCAGTTCGACAGTGAGCAATCAGCCCCAGCATTTT	CASSSTVSNQPQHF
TRBJ2-4	TRBV20-1	TRBD1	NA	TGCAGTGCTAGGGGCAGGGGGCTAGAAAACATTCAGTACTTC	CSARGRGLENIQYF
TRBJ2-7	TRBV2	NA	many	TGTGCCAGCGGAAGACAGGTTTACTACGAGCAGTACTTC	CASGRQVYYEQYF
TRBJ2-3	TRBV3-1	TRBD2	few	TGTGCCAGCAGCCAAGCGACTAGCGGGAGCACAGATACGCAGTATTTT	CASSQATSGSTDTQYF
TRBJ2-5	TRBV5-1	TRBD2	NA	TGCGCCAGCAGCTTCGGGAGGCCGGGGGAGACCCAGTACTTC	CASSFGRPGETQYF
TRBJ2-7	TRBV27	TRBD1	NA	TGTGCCAGTGGCGGGACAGGGGTTCTCGAGCAGTACTTC	CASGGTGVLEQYF
TRBJ2-3	TRBV3-1	TRBD2	few	TGTGCCAGCAGCCAACAACTAGCGGGAGGGCTGAGCACAGATACGCAGTATTTT	CASSQQLAGGLSTDTQYF
TRBJ2-3	TRBV19	TRBD2	few	TGTGCCAGTAGTCTTGTTAGCGGGAGTGCGGTTACAGATACGCAGTATTTT	CASSLVSGSAVTDTQYF
TRBJ1-5	TRBV9	NA	many	TGTGCCAGCAGCGTTGGAGGCGGGGGCGATCAGCCCCAGCATTTT	CASSVGGGGDQPQHF
TRBJ2-3	TRBV11-2	NA	many	TGTGCCAGCAGCTTAGTAGCTTCAGATACGCAGTATTTT	CASSLVASDTQYF
TRBJ2-1	TRBV19	NA	few	TGTGCCAGTAGTAGACAACAGGGCCTGAAGCAGTTCTTC	CASSRQQGLKQFF
TRBJ2-3	TRBV12-3/TRBV12-4	TRBD2	many	TGTGCCAGCAGTTCCCTAGGACTAGGGAGCACAGATACGCAGTATTTT	CASSSLGLGSTDTQYF
TRBJ2-1	TRBV2	TRBD1	many	TGTGCCAGCAGCACCGGGACAGGGCACAATGAGCAGTTCTTC	CASSTGTGHNEQFF
TRBJ2-5	TRBV9	TRBD2	few	TGTGCCAGCAGCCGTAGCGGGACGGGCTCCGGAGAGACCCAGTACTTC	CASSRSGTGSGETQYF
TRBJ1-1	TRBV12-3/TRBV12-4	NA	many	TGTGCCAGCAGTTCCCCCAGGGGTAGGATTGAAGCTTTCTTT	CASSSPRGRIEAFF
TRBJ1-1	TRBV5-1	NA	few	TGCGCCAGCACCGAAACCGGGACACCGAACACTGAAGCTTTCTTT	CASTETGTPNTEAFF
TRBJ2-3	TRBV7-9	TRBD2	NA	TGTGCCAGCAGCTTAAGCCGGGGGGGGGACTACACAGATACGCAGTATTTT	CASSLSRGGDYTDTQYF
TRBJ2-2	TRBV7-2	TRBD2	few	TGTGCCAGCAGCCCGGGACTAGTGGTCGGGGAGCTGTTTTTT	CASSPGLVVGELFF